The T cell receptor beta chain under discussion was sequenced for a study of blood T cells in healthy people across ages. Study-wide context: Capture by template switching was about one barcoded beta molecule per two T cells. General observations from the study: Long-lived donors had more naive CD4+ cells and higher diversity than aged donors.

In regard to this clonotype: Antigen specificity is unknown.

Trimming took off 0 bases at V and 2 bases at J, with 8 bases between the two ends. The CDR3 spans 15 residues. Germline loops: CDR1 SGHDN, CDR2 FVKESK. Sample-barcoded 5' priming and a J-beta primer mix drove a second PCR of roughly 6 to 12 cycles. TCRdb recomputed calls from the 5' RACE reads with MiXCR, one row per CDR3 protein. The sample records under 950,000 distinct CDR3 sequences, approximately 21% being singletons. The draw of peripheral blood yielded ten milliliters from each donor. The source of this sequence is a man between 65 and 85 years old in good health. This chain links TRBV14 with TRBJ2-4; D possibly corresponds to TRBD1 (6 bases). The specimen sequenced was blood. Written as DNA, the CDR3 is TGTGCCAGCAGCCAAGACAGGGGAACCAAAAACATTCAGTACTTC. Encoded protein: CASSQDRGTKNIQYF.